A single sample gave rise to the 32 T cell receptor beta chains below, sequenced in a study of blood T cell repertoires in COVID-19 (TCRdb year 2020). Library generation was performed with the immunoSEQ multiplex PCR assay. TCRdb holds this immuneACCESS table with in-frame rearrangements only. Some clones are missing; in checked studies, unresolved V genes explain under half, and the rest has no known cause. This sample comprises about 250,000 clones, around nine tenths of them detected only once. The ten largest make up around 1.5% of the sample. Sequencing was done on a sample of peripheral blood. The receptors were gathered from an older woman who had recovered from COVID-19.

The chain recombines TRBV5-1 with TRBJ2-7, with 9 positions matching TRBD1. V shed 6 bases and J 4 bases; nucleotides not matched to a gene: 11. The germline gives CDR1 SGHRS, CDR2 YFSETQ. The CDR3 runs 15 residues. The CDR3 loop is CASTITTGGGYEQYF. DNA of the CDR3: TGCGCCAGCACCATAACGACAGGGGGTGGATACGAGCAGTACTTC.

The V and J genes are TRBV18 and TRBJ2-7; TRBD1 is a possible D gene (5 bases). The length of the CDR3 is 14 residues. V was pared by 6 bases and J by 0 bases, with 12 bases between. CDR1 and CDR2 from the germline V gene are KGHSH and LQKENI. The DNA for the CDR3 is TGTGCCAGCTCTCCCGACAGAGACTCCTACGAGCAGTACTTC. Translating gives CASSPDRDSYEQYF.

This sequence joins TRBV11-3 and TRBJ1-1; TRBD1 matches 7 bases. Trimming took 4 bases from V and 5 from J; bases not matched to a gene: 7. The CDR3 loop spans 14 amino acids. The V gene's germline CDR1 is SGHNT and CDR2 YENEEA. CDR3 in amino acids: CASSSARGRTEAFF. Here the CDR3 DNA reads TGTGCCAGCAGCTCCGCTAGGGGGCGGACTGAAGCTTTCTTT.

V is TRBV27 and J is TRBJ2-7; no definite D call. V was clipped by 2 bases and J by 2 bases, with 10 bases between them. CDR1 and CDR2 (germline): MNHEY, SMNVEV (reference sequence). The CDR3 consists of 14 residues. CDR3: CASSLGTETYEQYF. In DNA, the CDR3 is TGTGCCAGCAGTTTAGGAACAGAGACCTACGAGCAGTACTTC.

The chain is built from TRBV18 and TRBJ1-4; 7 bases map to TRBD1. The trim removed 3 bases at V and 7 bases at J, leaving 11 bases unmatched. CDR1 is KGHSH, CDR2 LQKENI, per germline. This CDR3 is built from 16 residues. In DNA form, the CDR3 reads TGTGCCAGCTCACCCGAGGGGGCGGGTCGAGGTGAAAAACTGTTTTTT. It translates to CASSPEGAGRGEKLFF. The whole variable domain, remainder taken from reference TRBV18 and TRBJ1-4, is NAGVMQNPRHLVRRRGQEARLRCSPMKGHSHVYWYRQLPEEGLKFMVYLQKENIIDESGMPKERFSAEFPKEGPSILRIQQVVRGDSAAYFCASSPEGAGRGEKLFFGSGTQLSVL.

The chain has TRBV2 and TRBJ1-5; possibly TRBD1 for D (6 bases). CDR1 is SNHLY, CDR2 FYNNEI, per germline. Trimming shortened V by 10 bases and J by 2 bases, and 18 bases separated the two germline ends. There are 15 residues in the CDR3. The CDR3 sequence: CAIKSSTGGNQPQHF. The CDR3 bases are TGTGCCATTAAGAGTTCGACAGGCGGCAATCAGCCCCAGCATTTT.

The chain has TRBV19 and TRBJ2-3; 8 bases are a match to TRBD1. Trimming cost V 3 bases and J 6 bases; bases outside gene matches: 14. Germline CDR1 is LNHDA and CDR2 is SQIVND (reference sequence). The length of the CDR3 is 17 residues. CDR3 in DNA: TGTGCCAGTAGTATTCGTCAGGGGGCAAAATGGAGGGATACGCAGTATTTT. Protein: CASSIRQGAKWRDTQYF.

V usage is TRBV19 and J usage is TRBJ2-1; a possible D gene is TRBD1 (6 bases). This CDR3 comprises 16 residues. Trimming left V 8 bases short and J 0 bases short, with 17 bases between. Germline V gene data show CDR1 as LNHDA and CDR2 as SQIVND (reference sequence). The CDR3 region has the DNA TGTGCCAGTGCCCAAAGACAGGCGAGCTCCTACAATGAGCAGTTCTTC. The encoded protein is CASAQRQASSYNEQFF.

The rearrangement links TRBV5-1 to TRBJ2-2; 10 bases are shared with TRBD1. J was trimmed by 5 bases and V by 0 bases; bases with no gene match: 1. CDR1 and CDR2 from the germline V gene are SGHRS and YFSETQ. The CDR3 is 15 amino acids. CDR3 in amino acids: CASSLGTGGTGELFF. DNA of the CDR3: TGCGCCAGCAGCTTGGGGACAGGGGGAACCGGGGAGCTGTTTTTT. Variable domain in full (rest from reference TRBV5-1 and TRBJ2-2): KAGVTQTPRYLIKTRGQQVTLSCSPISGHRSVSWYQQTPGQGLQFLFEYFSETQRNKGNFPGRFSGRQFSNSRSEMNVSTLELGDSALYLCASSLGTGGTGELFFGEGSRLTVL.

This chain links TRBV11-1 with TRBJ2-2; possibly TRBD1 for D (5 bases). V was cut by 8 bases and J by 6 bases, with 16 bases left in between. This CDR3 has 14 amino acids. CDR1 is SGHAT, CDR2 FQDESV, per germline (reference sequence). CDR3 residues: CASRPPRVPGELFF. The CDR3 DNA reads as TGTGCCAGCCGTCCCCCCAGGGTGCCCGGGGAGCTGTTTTTT.

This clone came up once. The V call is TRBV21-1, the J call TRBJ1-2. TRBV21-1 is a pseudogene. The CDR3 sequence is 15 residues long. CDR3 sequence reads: CASSPQGGGPYGYTF. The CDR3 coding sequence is TGTGCCAGCAGCCCTCAAGGGGGGGGCCCCTATGGCTACACCTTC.

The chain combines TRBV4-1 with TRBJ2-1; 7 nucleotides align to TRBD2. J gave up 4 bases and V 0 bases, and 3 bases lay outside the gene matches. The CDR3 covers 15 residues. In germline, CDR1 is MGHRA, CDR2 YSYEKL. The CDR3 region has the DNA TGCGCCAGCAGCCAAGATGTGGGGGGGTACAATGAGCAGTTCTTC. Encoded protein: CASSQDVGGYNEQFF.

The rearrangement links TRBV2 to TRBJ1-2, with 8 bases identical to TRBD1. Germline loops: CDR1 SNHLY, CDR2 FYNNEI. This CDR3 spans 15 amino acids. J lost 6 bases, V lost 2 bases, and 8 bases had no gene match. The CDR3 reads CASSENPGGADGYTF. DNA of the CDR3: TGTGCCAGCAGTGAAAACCCAGGGGGCGCGGATGGCTACACCTTC.

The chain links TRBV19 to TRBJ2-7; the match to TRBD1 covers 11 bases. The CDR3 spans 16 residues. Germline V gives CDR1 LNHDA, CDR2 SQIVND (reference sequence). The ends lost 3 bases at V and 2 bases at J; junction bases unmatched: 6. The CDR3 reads CASSILPGQGAYEQYF. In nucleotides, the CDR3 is TGTGCCAGTAGTATTCTCCCGGGACAGGGGGCCTACGAGCAGTACTTC.

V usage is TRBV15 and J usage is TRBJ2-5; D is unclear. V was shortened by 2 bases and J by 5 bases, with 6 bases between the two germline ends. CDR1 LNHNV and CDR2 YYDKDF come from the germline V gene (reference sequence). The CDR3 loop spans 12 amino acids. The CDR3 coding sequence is TGTGCCACCAGCAGACATCGGGAGACCCAGTACTTC. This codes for CATSRHRETQYF.

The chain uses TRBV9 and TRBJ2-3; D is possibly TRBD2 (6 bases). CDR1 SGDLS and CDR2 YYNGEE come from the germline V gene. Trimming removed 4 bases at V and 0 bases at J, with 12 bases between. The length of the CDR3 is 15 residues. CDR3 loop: CASSRRDHSTDTQYF. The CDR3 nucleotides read TGTGCCAGCAGCCGGCGGGACCACAGCACAGATACGCAGTATTTT.

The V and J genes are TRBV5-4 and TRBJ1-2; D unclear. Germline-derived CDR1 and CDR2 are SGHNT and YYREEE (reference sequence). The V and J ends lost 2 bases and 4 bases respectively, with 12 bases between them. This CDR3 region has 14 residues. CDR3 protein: CASSLSSALYGYTF. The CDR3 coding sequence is TGTGCCAGCAGCTTAAGTAGTGCCCTCTATGGCTACACCTTC.

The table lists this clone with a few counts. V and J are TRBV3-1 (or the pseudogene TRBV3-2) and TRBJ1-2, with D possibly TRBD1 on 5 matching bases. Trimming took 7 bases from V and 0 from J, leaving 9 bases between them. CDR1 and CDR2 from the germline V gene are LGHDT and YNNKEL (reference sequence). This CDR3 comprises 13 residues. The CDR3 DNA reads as TGTGCCAGCATGGGCAGGGCTAACTATGGCTACACCTTC. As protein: CASMGRANYGYTF.

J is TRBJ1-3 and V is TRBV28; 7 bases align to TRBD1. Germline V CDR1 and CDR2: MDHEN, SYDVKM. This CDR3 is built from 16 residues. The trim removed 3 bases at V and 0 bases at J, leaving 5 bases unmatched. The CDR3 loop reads CASSFRQGVSGNTIYF. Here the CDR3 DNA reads TGTGCCAGCAGTTTTAGACAGGGTGTCTCTGGAAACACCATATATTTT. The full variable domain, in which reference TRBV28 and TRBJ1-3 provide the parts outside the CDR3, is DVKVTQSSRYLVKRTGEKVFLECVQDMDHENMFWYRQDPGLGLRLIYFSYDVKMKEKGDIPEGYSVSREKKERFSLILESASTNQTSMYLCASSFRQGVSGNTIYFGEGSWLTVV.

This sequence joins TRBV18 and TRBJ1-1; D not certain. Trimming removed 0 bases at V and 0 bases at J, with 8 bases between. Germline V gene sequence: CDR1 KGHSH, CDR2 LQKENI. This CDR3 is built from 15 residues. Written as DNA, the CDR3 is TGTGCCAGCTCACCACCCGCGGGCGTGAACACTGAAGCTTTCTTT. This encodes CASSPPAGVNTEAFF.

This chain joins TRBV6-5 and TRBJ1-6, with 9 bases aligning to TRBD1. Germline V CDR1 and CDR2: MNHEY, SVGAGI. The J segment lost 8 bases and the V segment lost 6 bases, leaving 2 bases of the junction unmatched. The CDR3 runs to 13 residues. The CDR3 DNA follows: TGTGCCAGCAGGGACAGGGGTCATTCACCCCTCCACTTT. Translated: CASRDRGHSPLHF.

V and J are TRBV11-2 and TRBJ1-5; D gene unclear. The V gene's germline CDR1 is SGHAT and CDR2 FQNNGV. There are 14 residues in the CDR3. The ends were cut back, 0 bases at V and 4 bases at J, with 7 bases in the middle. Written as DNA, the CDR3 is TGTGCCAGCAGCTTAGATCGTTATAATCAGCCCCAGCATTTT. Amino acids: CASSLDRYNQPQHF.

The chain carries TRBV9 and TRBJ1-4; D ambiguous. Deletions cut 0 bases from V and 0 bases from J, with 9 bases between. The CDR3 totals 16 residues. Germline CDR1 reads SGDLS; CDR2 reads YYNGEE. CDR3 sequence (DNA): TGTGCCAGCAGCGTAGAGTCTCCAGCAACTAATGAAAAACTGTTTTTT. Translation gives CASSVESPATNEKLFF. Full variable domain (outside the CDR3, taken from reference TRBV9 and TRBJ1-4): DSGVTQTPKHLITATGQRVTLRCSPRSGDLSVYWYQQSLDQGLQFLIQYYNGEERAKGNILERFSAQQFPDLHSELNLSSLELGDSALYFCASSVESPATNEKLFFGSGTQLSVL.

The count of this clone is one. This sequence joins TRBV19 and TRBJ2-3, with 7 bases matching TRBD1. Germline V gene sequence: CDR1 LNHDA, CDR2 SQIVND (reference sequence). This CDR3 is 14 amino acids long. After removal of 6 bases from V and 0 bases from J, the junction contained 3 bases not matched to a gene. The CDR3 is CASRLQGSTDTQYF. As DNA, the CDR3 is TGTGCCAGTAGGCTACAGGGGAGCACAGATACGCAGTATTTT.

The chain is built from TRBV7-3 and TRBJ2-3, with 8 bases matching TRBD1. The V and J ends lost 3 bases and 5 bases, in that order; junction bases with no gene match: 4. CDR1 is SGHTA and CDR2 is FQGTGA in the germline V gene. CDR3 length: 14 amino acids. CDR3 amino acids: CASSLGTGLDTQYF. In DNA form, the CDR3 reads TGTGCCAGCAGCTTGGGGACAGGCCTAGATACGCAGTATTTT.

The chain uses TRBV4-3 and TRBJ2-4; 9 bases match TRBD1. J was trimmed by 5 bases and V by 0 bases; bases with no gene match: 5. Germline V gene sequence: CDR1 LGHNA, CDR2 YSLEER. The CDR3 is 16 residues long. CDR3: CASSQDPGTGQNIQYF. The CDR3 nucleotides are TGCGCCAGCAGCCAAGACCCCGGGACAGGGCAAAACATTCAGTACTTC.

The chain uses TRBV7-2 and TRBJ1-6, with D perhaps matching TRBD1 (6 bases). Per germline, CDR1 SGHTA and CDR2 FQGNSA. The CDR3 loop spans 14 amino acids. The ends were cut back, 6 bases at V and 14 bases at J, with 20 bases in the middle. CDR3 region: CASRPPTGFKALHF. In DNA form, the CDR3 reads TGTGCCAGCAGACCTCCCACAGGGTTTAAAGCCCTCCACTTT.

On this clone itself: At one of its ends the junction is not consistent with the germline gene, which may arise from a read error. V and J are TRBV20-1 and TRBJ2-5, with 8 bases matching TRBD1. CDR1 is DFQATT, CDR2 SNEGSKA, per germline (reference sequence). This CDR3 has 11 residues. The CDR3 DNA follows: TGCAGTGCTTACGGACAGGGCTTGGTCCACTTC. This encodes CSAYGQGLVHF.

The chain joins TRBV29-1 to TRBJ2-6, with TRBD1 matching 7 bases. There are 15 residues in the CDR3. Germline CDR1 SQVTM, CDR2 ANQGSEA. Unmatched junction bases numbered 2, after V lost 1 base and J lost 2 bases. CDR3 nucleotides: TGCAGCGTTGAAGTTCAGGGGGCTGGGGCCAACGTCCTGACTTTC. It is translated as CSVEVQGAGANVLTF.

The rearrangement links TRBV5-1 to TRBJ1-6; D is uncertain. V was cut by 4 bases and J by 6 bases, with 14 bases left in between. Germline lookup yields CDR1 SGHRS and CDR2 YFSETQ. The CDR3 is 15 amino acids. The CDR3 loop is CASSPESRGNSPLHF. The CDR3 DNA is TGCGCCAGCAGCCCAGAGTCGAGAGGTAATTCACCCCTCCACTTT.

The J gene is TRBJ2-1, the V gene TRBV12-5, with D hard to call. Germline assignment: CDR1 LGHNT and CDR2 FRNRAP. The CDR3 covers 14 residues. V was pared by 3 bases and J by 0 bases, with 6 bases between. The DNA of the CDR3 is TGTGCTAGTGGTTTCGGTTCCTCCTACAATGAGCAGTTCTTC. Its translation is CASGFGSSYNEQFF.

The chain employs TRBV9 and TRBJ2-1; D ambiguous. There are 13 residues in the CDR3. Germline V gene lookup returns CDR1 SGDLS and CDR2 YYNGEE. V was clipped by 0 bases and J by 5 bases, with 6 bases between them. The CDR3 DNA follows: TGTGCCAGCAGCGTAGCTACCAACAATGAGCAGTTCTTC. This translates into CASSVATNNEQFF.